This record covers a single T cell receptor (beta chain). Which antigen it targets is not known. No qualities accompany the bases; no much larger clone lies one base away. The donors were roughly 40 Caucasian individuals from Russia, aged roughly 6 to 100 years, who were systemically healthy. Around 10 milliliters of peripheral blood were collected from each donor into EDTA-treated Vacutainer tubes. Ficoll-Paque density-gradient centrifugation was used to isolate PBMCs, with at least 6.5 million obtained per sample. Trizol reagent was used to extract total RNA from the PBMCs, yielding at least 6 micrograms per sample. For every donor, an aliquot of PBMCs went through flow cytometry to measure the percentages of naive CD45RAhigh/CD27high T cells. Receptor amplification or capture employed 5' RACE. Sequenced using an Illumina HiSeq 2500. A second PCR of roughly 6 to 12 cycles was run with a J-beta primer mix and a sample-barcoded 5' primer. Each TCR beta cDNA molecule received a unique molecular identifier from a template-switch 5' adaptor carrying 12 random nucleotides. Each sample yielded at least 2.5 million CDR3-containing paired-end reads. First-strand cDNA was synthesized from all RNA with the Mint cDNA synthesis kit, primed by a TRBC-specific oligonucleotide. Following uracil-DNA glycosylase treatment, a first 18-cycle PCR with universal primers M1SS and BC2_uni_R was performed on all cDNA. Concerning the study's data processing: Each sample was normalized by randomly selecting 1 million high-quality reads, each carrying a distinct molecular identifier. Instead of being binned into consensus sequences, reads that shared molecular identifiers were thrown out. CDR3 identification, clonotype clustering and error correction used MiTCR with a Q25 quality threshold and the strictest error-elimination algorithm. Lower-bound total TCR beta diversity was estimated with a nonparametric unseen species model using Euler transformation. TCRdb redid the processing of the public reads, applying fastp at Q25 and MiXCR, and retained in-frame beta chains. Duplicate CDR3 protein sequences are folded into a single record with the most common DNA and genes. None of the V and J calls come from the authors' own analysis; TCRdb made them. This sample has about 1.8 million distinct CDR3 sequences in its table, and around 50% of those were observed once. The top ten clones comprise approximately 2.1% of the sample.

The CDR3 sequence holds 16 residues, the cysteine and phenylalanine included. Just the 48-base CDR3 DNA is kept, in frame starting at base 1. Per the germline V gene (reference sequence), PRHDT is the CDR1 and FYEKMQ is the CDR2. V is shortened by 7 bases, J by 1 base, and the region joining them spans 18 bases. The sample originates from a study of blood T cells in healthy people across ages (dated by TCRdb to between 2014 and 2017). Regarding the research as a whole: In model experiments, roughly one uniquely barcoded TCR beta cDNA molecule per two T cells was captured by template switching. The donors were split into four age groups: young (average 16 years), middle-aged (roughly 39), aged (around 67) and long-lived (under 90). Using the same blood draw, the study looked at two additional independent replicas of 1 million unique cDNA reads for two donors, one aged 18 to 30 and the other aged 80 or older. Donors of different ages were randomly distributed across sequencing lanes to avoid experimental bias. Age-related changes in TCR beta repertoire diversity were measured in the study by deep sequencing normalized with unique cDNA molecular identifiers.

What the work shows at the level of the full study, not this receptor alone: Bulk unsorted PBMC profiling prevented conclusive comparison of naive and antigen-experienced compartments. Because donor CMV infection status was unknown, age-related changes in expanded clonotypes were potentially confounded. Estimates of total diversity based on one million sequenced T cells were considered lower bounds and underestimates. Compared with the aged group, more naive CD4+ T cells, fewer expanded clones and increased TCR diversity were shown by the long-lived group, suggesting age selection. As age increased, observed TCR beta diversity per million T cells dropped in a roughly linear way, and a significant reduction was already evident by age approximately 40. A strong correlation was found between observed TCR beta diversity and the percentage of naive T cells measured by flow cytometry.

The rearrangement joined TRBV13 to TRBJ2-3, with a tentative D call of TRBD1 or TRBD2, each matching 6 bases. Sequencing was done on a sample of blood. This sequence originates from a woman in her thirties or forties in good health. The CDR3 protein sequence reads: CASTPGGREGTDTQYF. The nucleotide sequence reads as follows: TGTGCCAGCACCCCCGGGGGCAGGGAGGGCACAGATACGCAGTATTTT.